This entry lists 18 T cell receptor beta chains sequenced from one sample in a study of CXCR3-negative and CXCR3-positive naive CD8 T cells. It was by 5' RACE with UMI labels that the TRB cDNA libraries were prepared. TCRdb re-called the 5' RACE reads and shows each CDR3 protein once, DNA omitted. Its table lists about 45,000 distinct CDR3 sequences. The sample comprised naive CXCR3- CD8+ T cells from blood. Specified subset: CD45RO-CCR7+CD27+CD95- naive CD8+ T cells lacking CXCR3 (TNR3-). These receptors were collected from a human donor in good health. Some clones in this sample may be carry-over from other donors' samples.

This chain joins TRBV20-1 and TRBJ2-6; with no DNA, the TCRdb D assignment of TRBD1 cannot be verified. The CDR3 loop spans 15 amino acids. The germline gives CDR1 DFQATT, CDR2 SNEGSKA (reference sequence). The CDR3 sequence: CSVRQGESGANVLTF.

The chain uses TRBV7-9 and TRBJ2-7. The length of the CDR3 is 11 residues. CDR1 SEHNR and CDR2 FQNEAQ come from the germline V gene (reference sequence). The CDR3 region is CASSLSSEQYF.

J is TRBJ2-7 and V is TRBV4-2; the D call from TCRdb, TRBD2, cannot be confirmed without DNA. CDR3 length equals 17 residues. Germline CDR1 LGHNA, CDR2 YNFKEQ. Here the CDR3 reads CASSQGQRAHPSYEQYF.

The chain's CDR3 is CASMSEGDWDEQFF. The J gene is TRBJ2-1, the V gene TRBV5-4; without DNA, the TCRdb call of TRBD1 cannot be checked. CDR3 length: 14 residues. Germline V lookup: CDR1 SGHNT, CDR2 YYREEE (reference sequence).

The genes are TRBV27 and TRBJ2-5; TCRdb picks TRBD1, but there is no DNA to check that call. This CDR3 is 12 amino acids long. Per germline, CDR1 MNHEY and CDR2 SMNVEV (reference sequence). The CDR3 reads CASGQAQETQYF.

V is TRBV6-6 and J is TRBJ2-7; TCRdb selects TRBD1, and the lack of DNA leaves this call unchecked. The CDR3 extends over 13 amino acids. Germline lookup yields CDR1 MNHNY and CDR2 SVGAGI (reference sequence). The CDR3 loop reads CASSFGGPYEQYF.

The V and J genes are TRBV7-2 and TRBJ2-2. Germline-derived CDR1 and CDR2 are SGHTA and FQGNSA. The CDR3 sequence is 19 residues long. CDR3 sequence reads: CASSSTLRTPRYWTGELFF.

CDR3 residues: CSAAFPGQENEKLFF. This sequence joins TRBV20-1 and TRBJ1-4; TCRdb indicates TRBD1, and absent DNA this call remains unverified. Germline values: CDR1 DFQATT, CDR2 SNEGSKA (reference sequence). This CDR3 is built from 15 residues.

V is TRBV29-1 and J is TRBJ2-1. The CDR3 spans 15 residues. Per the germline V gene, CDR1 is SQVTM and CDR2 is ANQGSEA. The CDR3 region is CSVSVEMSSYNEQFF.

The chain recombines TRBV5-1 with TRBJ1-1; TCRdb's D call of TRBD1 is untestable without DNA. The CDR3 loop spans 14 amino acids. The germline gives CDR1 SGHRS, CDR2 YFSETQ. The CDR3 reads CASSMQGISTEAFF.

The chain links TRBV7-9 to TRBJ2-5; TCRdb picks TRBD1, but there is no DNA to check that call. The CDR3 sequence is 12 residues long. Germline V gives CDR1 SEHNR, CDR2 FQNEAQ (reference sequence). CDR3 sequence: CASGGSGETQYF.

V is TRBV7-9 and J is TRBJ1-5; the D call of TRBD1 rests on TCRdb alone, since no DNA is present to check it. Germline CDR1 is SEHNR and CDR2 is FQNEAQ (reference sequence). This CDR3 has 12 residues. The CDR3 spells CASSLGDQPQHF.

This chain links TRBV9 with TRBJ2-1. Germline V lookup: CDR1 SGDLS, CDR2 YYNGEE. This CDR3 spans 13 amino acids. The CDR3 region is CASSVGDLNEQFF.

The genes are TRBV6-4 and TRBJ2-2. In germline, CDR1 is MRHNA, CDR2 SNTAGT. The CDR3 is 14 residues long. The CDR3 region is CASSDGGNTGELFF.

The V and J genes are TRBV3-1 and TRBJ2-3. Germline CDR1 is LGHDT and CDR2 is YNNKEL (reference sequence). The CDR3 is 13 amino acids. The CDR3 sequence: CASSLWSTDTQYF.

The CDR3 region is CASSPGTSGRFEQFF. V gene TRBV5-1 combines with J gene TRBJ2-1; TCRdb selects TRBD2, and the lack of DNA leaves this call unchecked. This CDR3 has 15 residues. Germline assignment: CDR1 SGHRS and CDR2 YFSETQ.

The chain uses TRBV9 and TRBJ2-1; TCRdb indicates TRBD1, and absent DNA this call remains unverified. From germline, CDR1 is SGDLS and CDR2 YYNGEE. The CDR3 loop spans 15 amino acids. CDR3 loop: CASSVTGGLGNEQFF. Together with reference TRBV9 and TRBJ2-1, the CDR3 gives the full variable domain: DSGVTQTPKHLITATGQRVTLRCSPRSGDLSVYWYQQSLDQGLQFLIQYYNGEERAKGNILERFSAQQFPDLHSELNLSSLELGDSALYFCASSVTGGLGNEQFFGPGTRLTVL.

This sequence joins TRBV28 and TRBJ2-3; TCRdb's D gene call, TRBD2, goes unchecked for lack of DNA. CDR1 MDHEN and CDR2 SYDVKM come from the germline V gene. The CDR3 sequence is 17 residues long. The chain's CDR3 is CASRRGLAEGGTDTQYF.